This T cell receptor beta chain was identified in a study of shared T cell receptors in the human thymus. Sequenced by immunoSEQ multiplex PCR; TCRdb stores in-frame clones only, minus some. The top ten clones hold under 0.01% of a sample with 630,000 or so clones, about 87% of them seen once. Germline CDR1 SEHNR, CDR2 FQNEAQ (reference sequence). This CDR3 is 16 amino acids long. Germline trimming cut 1 base from V and 9 bases from J; bases unmatched to any gene: 11. This sample also belongs to another study, concerning human thymus T cells. From that paper: Corrective cardiac surgery supplied the resected thymus tissue. Thymic and blood repertoires showed apparently biased V and J gene usage.

What was sequenced was thymocytes. The rearrangement uses TRBV7-9 and TRBJ2-4; TRBD1 matches at 8 bases. The sequence came from a boy under three years old with a congenital heart defect. In DNA form, the CDR3 reads TGTGCCAGCAGCTTAGAGAGCCAGGGGGCGCGGTGCATTCAGTACTTC. It encodes CASSLESQGARCIQYF.